This T cell receptor beta chain was profiled in a study of shared T cell receptors in the human thymus. This table comes from immunoSEQ multiplex PCR, and its TCRdb copy is limited to in-frame clones, with some not included. The table shows about 660,000 clones, with 88% occurring only once. V lost 0 bases and J lost 6; bases outside the gene matches: 10. Germline assignment: CDR1 SGHDT and CDR2 YYEEEE. This CDR3 contains 16 residues. The same sample was also studied in work on human thymus T cells. That source reports: Corrective cardiac surgery supplied the resected thymus tissue. An apparent bias in V and J gene usage was seen in thymic and blood repertoires. Related research has reported that thymic repertoires overlap highly among unrelated individuals.

The sequence was obtained from a boy in the first two years of life with a congenital heart defect. What was sequenced was thymocytes. The chain uses TRBV5-6 and TRBJ2-7; TRBD2 matches at 9 bases. Here the CDR3 DNA reads TGTGCCAGCAGCTTGGGTCGGTCGCTAGCGGGACGCGAGCAGTACTTC. It translates to CASSLGRSLAGREQYF. The full variable domain, with the rest looked up from reference TRBV5-6 and TRBJ2-7, is DAGVTQSPTHLIKTRGQQVTLRCSPKSGHDTVSWYQQALGQGPQFIFQYYEEEERQRGNFPDRFSGHQFPNYSSELNVNALLLGDSALYLCASSLGRSLAGREQYFGPGTRLTVT.